These 27 T cell receptor beta chains came from one sample sequenced in a study of vaccination effects on CD4 cells after COVID-19. Their recognized antigens are unknown. Sequencing followed a ViraFEST assay step that expanded antigen-specific CD4+ T cells with viral peptide pools. Culture proceeded for 10 days, and CD4+ T cells were then isolated. No vaccinee had earlier SARS-CoV-2 infection, and nucleocapsid antibodies were negative. This table comes from immunoSEQ multiplex PCR, and its TCRdb copy is limited to in-frame clones, with some not included. The sample holds more than 20,000 clones; around 79% are singletons and the top ten take roughly a fifth. The sample was CD4+ T cells from PBMCs cultured with HCoV-NL63 spike peptides, taken before COVID-19 vaccination. The receptors shown here come from a human donor who received a COVID-19 vaccine.

This clone was seen only a few times. The rearrangement joins TRBV5-4 to TRBJ2-3; either TRBD1 or TRBD2 may supply D (7 bases each). The CDR3 is 17 residues long. Germline CDR1 is SGHNT and CDR2 is YYREEE (reference sequence). V was clipped by 0 bases and J by 2 bases, with 16 bases between them. The CDR3 protein is CASSLASGGAVTDTQYF. As DNA, the CDR3 is TGTGCCAGCAGCTTGGCCTCAGGGGGGGCCGTCACAGATACGCAGTATTTT.

The V and J genes are TRBV28 and TRBJ2-1; 9 positions agree with TRBD1. Per germline, CDR1 MDHEN and CDR2 SYDVKM. V lost 6 bases and J lost 4; bases outside the gene matches: 7. The length of the CDR3 is 15 residues. The CDR3 DNA is TGTGCCAGCAGGGTACAGGGGGCAGGGTACAATGAGCAGTTCTTC. This gives the protein CASRVQGAGYNEQFF.

The gene calls are TRBV20-1 and TRBJ1-1; 9 bases are a match to TRBD1. CDR1 and CDR2 (germline): DFQATT, SNEGSKA (reference sequence). This CDR3 has 13 amino acids. Losses at the gene ends were 3 bases for V and 10 bases for J; bases not matched to a gene: 9. In nucleotides, the CDR3 is TGCAGTGCTAGTAGCGGACAGGGGTTTTTAGCTTTCTTT. Protein: CSASSGQGFLAFF.

This clone was seen a handful of times. The CDR3 reads CASSYRRTNEKLFF. Written as DNA, the CDR3 is TGTGCCAGCAGTTATCGACGAACTAATGAAAAACTGTTTTTT. The rearrangement links TRBV6-5 to TRBJ1-4, with D uncertain. From germline, CDR1 is MNHEY and CDR2 SVGAGI. The CDR3 spans 14 residues. V dropped 3 bases and J dropped 1 base, with 6 bases sitting between them.

This chain uses TRBV4-2 with TRBJ2-7, with D tentatively TRBD2 (5 bases). Trimming stripped 1 base from V and 0 bases from J, with 10 bases between. Germline loops: CDR1 LGHNA, CDR2 YNFKEQ. The CDR3 is 15 amino acids. The CDR3 region is CASSQGDGISYEQYF. As DNA, the CDR3 is TGTGCCAGCAGCCAAGGCGACGGGATCTCCTACGAGCAGTACTTC.

The chain employs TRBV2 and TRBJ1-1; possibly TRBD1 for D (6 bases). V was pared by 6 bases and J by 5 bases, with 19 bases between. This CDR3 is 15 amino acids long. CDR1 and CDR2 (germline): SNHLY, FYNNEI. CDR3 sequence (DNA): TGTGCCAGCAGAGGTAGTGGGGGGCGGAATACTGAAGCTTTCTTT. It translates to CASRGSGGRNTEAFF.

The chain uses TRBV7-8 and TRBJ2-1; 9 bases align to TRBD2. V shed 6 bases, J shed 6 bases, and the junction held 18 bases outside the gene matches. Germline V gene data show CDR1 as SGHVS and CDR2 as FQNEAQ. The CDR3 spans 18 residues. CDR3 amino acids: CASSRMGYGGGAPNEQFF. In DNA form, the CDR3 reads TGTGCCAGCAGTCGTATGGGATACGGCGGGGGGGCCCCCAATGAGCAGTTCTTC.

The V and J genes are TRBV5-1 and TRBJ2-7; 9 positions agree with TRBD2. Per the germline V gene, CDR1 is SGHRS and CDR2 is YFSETQ. This CDR3 contains 15 residues. V shed 4 bases, J shed 7 bases, and the junction held 12 bases outside the gene matches. The CDR3 bases are TGCGCCAGCAGCCTAGCAGCGGGAGGCCTCGAGGAGCAGTACTTC. Residues: CASSLAAGGLEEQYF. Variable domain in full (rest from reference TRBV5-1 and TRBJ2-7): KAGVTQTPRYLIKTRGQQVTLSCSPISGHRSVSWYQQTPGQGLQFLFEYFSETQRNKGNFPGRFSGRQFSNSRSEMNVSTLELGDSALYLCASSLAAGGLEEQYFGPGTRLTVT.

The V and J genes are TRBV29-1 and TRBJ2-5, with a possible D match to TRBD1 (5 bases). Per germline, CDR1 SQVTM and CDR2 ANQGSEA. V dropped 8 bases and J dropped 1 base, with 11 bases sitting between them. The CDR3 is 12 amino acids. The CDR3 bases are TGCAGCCTTAGGACACCCCAAGAGACCCAGTACTTC. Encoded protein: CSLRTPQETQYF.

The chain is built from TRBV28 and TRBJ1-2, with D tentatively TRBD1 (6 bases). Germline V gives CDR1 MDHEN, CDR2 SYDVKM. Trimming took 3 bases from V and 5 from J, leaving 19 bases between them. This CDR3 has 16 residues. The CDR3 DNA reads as TGTGCCAGCAGTTTGGTGCGGGGGGCGCATTATTATGGCTACACCTTC. Amino acids: CASSLVRGAHYYGYTF.

The genes are TRBV28 and TRBJ2-2; 11 bases fit TRBD2. The trim removed 2 bases at V and 5 bases at J, leaving 10 bases unmatched. Per germline, CDR1 MDHEN and CDR2 SYDVKM. CDR3 length: 18 residues. CDR3 amino acids: CASSLGGWGLAETGELFF. In DNA, the CDR3 is TGTGCCAGCAGTTTAGGGGGATGGGGACTAGCGGAAACCGGGGAGCTGTTTTTT.

The rearrangement joins TRBV29-1 to TRBJ2-3; 9 bases fit TRBD2. From germline, CDR1 is SQVTM and CDR2 ANQGSEA. The CDR3 extends over 14 amino acids. V was clipped by 1 base and J by 4 bases; unmatched bases: 3. CDR3 region: CSVEVAGGPDTQYF. The CDR3 DNA reads as TGCAGCGTTGAAGTTGCGGGAGGGCCAGATACGCAGTATTTT.

In nucleotides, the CDR3 is TGTGCCAGCAGCCCCATCTATCGGAGCCCTGAAGAGACCCAGTACTTC. Protein: CASSPIYRSPEETQYF. The gene calls are TRBV28 and TRBJ2-5; no reliable D call. The CDR3 has 16 residues. Between the trimmed V and J ends, which lost 6 bases and 3 bases, there was a span of 20 bases. The germline V gene encodes CDR1 MDHEN and CDR2 SYDVKM.

The chain employs TRBV10-3 and TRBJ1-1, with 10 bases matching TRBD1. Per the germline V gene, CDR1 is ENHRY and CDR2 is SYGVKD. V gave up 5 bases and J gave up 11 bases; unmatched junction bases: 11. The CDR3 runs 14 residues. DNA for the CDR3: TGTGCCATCAGTCCCGCCCCGGGACAGGGGTACGCTTTCTTT. Encoded protein: CAISPAPGQGYAFF.

This CDR3 is CASSRTGGTEAFF. The CDR3 nucleotides read TGTGCCAGCAGCCGGACAGGGGGCACTGAAGCTTTCTTT. The gene calls are TRBV5-4 and TRBJ1-1; 10 bases fit TRBD1. Per germline, CDR1 SGHNT and CDR2 YYREEE (reference sequence). J gave up 4 bases and V 4 bases, and 1 base lay outside the gene matches. This CDR3 is built from 13 residues.

Written as DNA, the CDR3 is TGTGCCATAAAACCAGGGGGCGAGGGTGGCTACACCTTC. Translating gives CAIKPGGEGGYTF. This chain connects TRBV10-3 to TRBJ1-2; 8 bases map to TRBD1. V lost 9 bases and J lost 7; bases outside the gene matches: 10. There are 13 residues in the CDR3. Germline V gene sequence: CDR1 ENHRY, CDR2 SYGVKD.

The rearrangement uses TRBV27 and TRBJ2-1, with D possibly TRBD2 on 5 matching bases. CDR1 is MNHEY and CDR2 is SMNVEV in the germline V gene (reference sequence). Trimming took 5 bases from V and 6 from J, leaving 11 bases between them. CDR3 length: 13 residues. The CDR3 loop reads CASSGTSSNEQFF. The CDR3 nucleotides read TGTGCCAGCAGTGGAACTAGTTCCAATGAGCAGTTCTTC.

This clone was detected a few times. This chain uses TRBV7-2 with TRBJ1-4, with TRBD1 identical over 9 bases. Trimming took 5 bases from V and 10 from J; bases not matched to a gene: 8. The CDR3 runs to 14 residues. Germline lookup yields CDR1 SGHTA and CDR2 FQGNSA. CDR3 loop: CASSPTGGVGKLFF. The CDR3 DNA reads as TGTGCCAGCAGCCCGACAGGGGGAGTGGGAAAACTGTTTTTT.

V gene TRBV6-5 combines with J gene TRBJ1-4; weak D call: TRBD1 (5 bases). Trimming left V 6 bases short and J 4 bases short, with 15 bases between. CDR1 is MNHEY, CDR2 SVGAGI, per germline. The CDR3 spans 15 residues. The CDR3 DNA sequence: TGTGCCAGCAGGCATATGGGGGGTTTTAATGAAAAACTGTTTTTT. It yields the protein CASRHMGGFNEKLFF.

The chain links TRBV28 to TRBJ2-5; no firm D call. Trimming took off 2 bases at V and 6 bases at J, with 4 bases between the two ends. Germline CDR1 is MDHEN and CDR2 is SYDVKM. The CDR3 has 11 amino acids. The CDR3: CASSLGQTQYF. The CDR3 DNA follows: TGTGCCAGCAGTTTAGGACAGACCCAGTACTTC.

The rearrangement links TRBV28 to TRBJ1-5; D may be TRBD1 (5 bases). The CDR3 extends over 15 amino acids. V lost 6 bases and J lost 0, with 12 bases in between. Germline CDR1 MDHEN, CDR2 SYDVKM. CDR3 amino acids: CASRGIQVSNQPQHF. CDR3 sequence (DNA): TGTGCCAGCAGGGGAATACAGGTTAGCAATCAGCCCCAGCATTTT.

The chain has TRBV27 and TRBJ1-5; maybe TRBD1 (5 bases). With 6 bases removed from V and 0 bases from J, the gap between germline ends came to 15 bases. CDR3 length equals 16 residues. Germline V gives CDR1 MNHEY, CDR2 SMNVEV (reference sequence). This chain's CDR3 is CASSSRRDYSNQPQHF. DNA of the CDR3: TGTGCCAGCAGCTCAAGGCGGGACTATAGCAATCAGCCCCAGCATTTT.

The chain combines TRBV5-4 with TRBJ2-3; tentative D call: TRBD1 (5 bases). Germline V gives CDR1 SGHNT, CDR2 YYREEE (reference sequence). The ends were cut back, 4 bases at V and 3 bases at J, with 15 bases in the middle. This CDR3 has 15 residues. The CDR3 nucleotides read TGTGCCAGCAGCCCACAAGGGGCGTTAACAGATACGCAGTATTTT. Translating it yields CASSPQGALTDTQYF.

This clone was recorded only once. This chain connects TRBV29-1 to TRBJ1-1; D is ambiguous. The CDR3 has 15 amino acids. The V end lost 4 bases, the J end lost 0 bases, and 15 bases lay between the germline ends. CDR1 is SQVTM and CDR2 is ANQGSEA in the germline V gene. The DNA of the CDR3 is TGCAGCGTTGTCGGTATTGGCGGAGTGAACACTGAAGCTTTCTTT. Its translation: CSVVGIGGVNTEAFF.

The chain employs TRBV25-1 and TRBJ1-2, with D unclear. Germline lookup yields CDR1 MGHDK and CDR2 SYGVNS. The CDR3 extends over 13 amino acids. V lost 3 bases and J lost 6, with 11 bases in between. CDR3 sequence reads: CASSEILTDGYTF. CDR3 nucleotides: TGTGCCAGCAGTGAGATTCTCACGGATGGCTACACCTTC.

The chain recombines TRBV7-9 with TRBJ2-5; 7 bases agree with TRBD2. There are 16 residues in the CDR3. Trimming at V came to 0 bases and at J to 1 base, leaving 5 bases not matched to a gene. Germline V lookup: CDR1 SEHNR, CDR2 FQNEAQ (reference sequence). CDR3 amino acids: CASSLAGAGRQETQYF. The CDR3 bases are TGTGCCAGCAGCTTAGCGGGAGCGGGGCGCCAAGAGACCCAGTACTTC.

The chain carries TRBV3-1 (or the pseudogene TRBV3-2) and TRBJ2-2; D call uncertain. The CDR3 length is 14 residues. Germline lookup yields CDR1 LGHDT and CDR2 YNNKEL (reference sequence). Trimming pared 1 base from V and 4 bases from J, leaving 7 bases between. This chain's CDR3 is CASSQGPSTGELFF. CDR3 DNA sequence: TGTGCCAGCAGCCAAGGGCCCTCCACCGGGGAGCTGTTTTTT.